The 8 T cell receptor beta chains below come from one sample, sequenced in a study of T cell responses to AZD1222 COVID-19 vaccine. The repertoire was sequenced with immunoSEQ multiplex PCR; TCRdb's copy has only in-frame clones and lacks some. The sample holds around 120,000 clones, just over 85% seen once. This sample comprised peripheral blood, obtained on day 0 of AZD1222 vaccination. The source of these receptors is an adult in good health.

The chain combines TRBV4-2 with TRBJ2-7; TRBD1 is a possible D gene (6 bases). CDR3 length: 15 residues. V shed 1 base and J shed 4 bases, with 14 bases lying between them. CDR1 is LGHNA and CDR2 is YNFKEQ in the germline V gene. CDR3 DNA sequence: TGTGCCAGCAGCCAAGGGGGACATTCCGATTACGAGCAGTACTTC. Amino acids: CASSQGGHSDYEQYF.

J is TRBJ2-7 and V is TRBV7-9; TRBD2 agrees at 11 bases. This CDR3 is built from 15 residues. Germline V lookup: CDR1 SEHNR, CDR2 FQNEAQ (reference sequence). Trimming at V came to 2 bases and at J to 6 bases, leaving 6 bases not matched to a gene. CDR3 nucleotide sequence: TGTGCCAGCAGCTTAACTAGCGGGAGTCCTGGCGAGCAGTACTTC. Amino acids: CASSLTSGSPGEQYF.

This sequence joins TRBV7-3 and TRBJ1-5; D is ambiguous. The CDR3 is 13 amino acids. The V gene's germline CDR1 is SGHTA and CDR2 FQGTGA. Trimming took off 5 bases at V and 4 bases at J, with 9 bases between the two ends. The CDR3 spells CASSTTRNQPQHF. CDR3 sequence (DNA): TGTGCCAGCAGCACAACAAGGAATCAGCCCCAGCATTTT.

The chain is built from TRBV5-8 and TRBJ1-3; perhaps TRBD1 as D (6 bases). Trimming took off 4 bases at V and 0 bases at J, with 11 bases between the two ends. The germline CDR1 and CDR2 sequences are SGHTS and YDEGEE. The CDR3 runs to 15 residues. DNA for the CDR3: TGTGCCAGCAGCCCCCAGGGGACCTCTGGAAACACCATATATTTT. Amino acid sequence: CASSPQGTSGNTIYF.

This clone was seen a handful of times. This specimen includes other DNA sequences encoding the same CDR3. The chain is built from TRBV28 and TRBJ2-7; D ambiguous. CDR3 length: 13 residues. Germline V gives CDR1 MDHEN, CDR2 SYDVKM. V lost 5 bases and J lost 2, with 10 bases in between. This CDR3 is CASSPGQTYEQYF. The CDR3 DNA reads TGTGCCAGCAGTCCCGGCCAAACCTACGAGCAGTACTTC.

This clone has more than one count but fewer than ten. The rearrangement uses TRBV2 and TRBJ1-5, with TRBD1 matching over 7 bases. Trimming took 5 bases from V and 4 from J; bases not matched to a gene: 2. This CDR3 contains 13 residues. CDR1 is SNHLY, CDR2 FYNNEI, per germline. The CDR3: CASSSTGNQPQHF. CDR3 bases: TGTGCCAGCAGTTCGACAGGGAATCAGCCCCAGCATTTT.

CDR3: CASSQDSGLAGEYEQYF. CDR3 nucleotides: TGTGCCAGCAGCCAAGACTCCGGACTAGCGGGAGAATACGAGCAGTACTTC. This chain joins TRBV4-2 and TRBJ2-7; TRBD2 matches at 13 bases. Germline V gene sequence: CDR1 LGHNA, CDR2 YNFKEQ. The CDR3 contains 17 residues. V shed 0 bases and J 4 bases; nucleotides not matched to a gene: 6.

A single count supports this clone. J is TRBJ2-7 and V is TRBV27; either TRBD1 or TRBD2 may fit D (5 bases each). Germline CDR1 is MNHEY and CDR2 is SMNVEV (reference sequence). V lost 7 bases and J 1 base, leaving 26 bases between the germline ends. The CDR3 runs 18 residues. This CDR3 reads CASTLKLHLGTVSYEQYF. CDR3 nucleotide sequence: TGTGCCAGCACCCTAAAATTACACCTCGGGACGGTTTCCTACGAGCAGTACTTC.